The 5 T cell receptor beta chains below all came from one sample that was sequenced in a study of blood T cells in healthy people across ages. Alongside a J-beta primer mix, a sample-barcoded 5' primer served in a second PCR lasting roughly 6 to 11 cycles. A single record per CDR3 protein comes from TCRdb applying MiXCR to the 5' RACE reads. Altogether about 1,600,000 distinct CDR3 sequences are present, 42% being singletons, with the ten largest covering 7% to 9%. Sequences were obtained from blood. The receptors here all came from a woman aged 18-30 years in good health.

This clonotype turned up a few times. J is TRBJ1-6 and V is TRBV30; D unresolved. V lost 1 base and J lost 5, with 12 bases in between. The CDR3 runs 15 residues. Germline V gene lookup returns CDR1 GTSNPN and CDR2 SVGIG (reference sequence). The CDR3: CAWSGRTGDNSPLHF. For the CDR3, the DNA is TGTGCCTGGAGTGGGCGGACGGGTGATAATTCACCCCTCCACTTT.

This clonotype was detected only a few times. The rearrangement links TRBV5-1 to TRBJ2-7, with 8 bases fitting TRBD2. The V gene's germline CDR1 is SGHRS and CDR2 YFSETQ. The CDR3 has 15 amino acids. V trimming: 3 bases; J trimming: 2 bases; junction bases outside the gene matches: 7. The CDR3 protein is CASSSGLALTYEQYF. In nucleotides, the CDR3 is TGCGCCAGCAGCTCCGGACTAGCCCTAACCTACGAGCAGTACTTC.

The genes are TRBV18 and TRBJ2-7; TRBD1 matches 9 bases. This CDR3 comprises 15 residues. Germline CDR1 reads KGHSH; CDR2 reads LQKENI. Unmatched junction bases numbered 5, after V lost 4 bases and J lost 1 base. Here the CDR3 DNA reads TGTGCCAGCTCACGTGGGGACAGGGAATCCTACGAGCAGTACTTC. Encoded protein: CASSRGDRESYEQYF.

The CDR3 DNA reads TGTGCCAGCAGTTCCATCTTGGGGGCCAACGAGCAGTACTTC. Residues: CASSSILGANEQYF. This chain joins TRBV28 and TRBJ2-7; possibly TRBD1 for D (6 bases). The CDR3 covers 14 residues. V dropped 4 bases and J dropped 5 bases, with 15 bases sitting between them. Germline V gene lookup returns CDR1 MDHEN and CDR2 SYDVKM.

This clonotype has a handful of counts. The rearrangement uses TRBV28 and TRBJ1-2, with D possibly TRBD1 on 6 matching bases. The CDR3 is made up of 11 amino acids. From germline, CDR1 is MDHEN and CDR2 SYDVKM. The ends were cut back, 8 bases at V and 8 bases at J, with 12 bases in the middle. The CDR3 is CASAIGGGYTF. The CDR3 bases are TGTGCCAGCGCCATAGGGGGAGGCTACACCTTC.